This passage covers 8 T cell receptor beta chains from one sample sequenced in a study of tumor-infiltrating lymphocytes in localized non-small cell lung cancer. Clones were read by immunoSEQ multiplex PCR, and TCRdb kept only the in-frame ones, dropping some. The table includes about 6,700 clones, 60% to 85% detected once. The sequenced sample consisted of uninvolved lung tissue not adjacent to the tumor. Source of these receptors: a human donor with non-small cell lung cancer.

V and J are TRBV5-1 and TRBJ1-1; 7 bases match TRBD1. Germline V CDR1 and CDR2: SGHRS, YFSETQ. The CDR3 length is 13 residues. Trimming cost V 5 bases and J 1 base; bases outside gene matches: 2. This CDR3 reads CASRRDRNTEAFF. The CDR3 DNA reads as TGCGCCAGCAGGCGGGACAGGAACACTGAAGCTTTCTTT.

The chain has TRBV9 and TRBJ2-7; TRBD1 is a possible D gene (5 bases). The CDR3 totals 13 residues. Germline assignment: CDR1 SGDLS and CDR2 YYNGEE. V gave up 4 bases and J gave up 3 bases, with 11 bases separating them. DNA for the CDR3: TGTGCCAGCAGCCCAGGGTGGAACTACGAGCAGTACTTC. Protein sequence: CASSPGWNYEQYF.

This clone is a singleton in its sample. The DNA for the CDR3 is TGTGCCAGCAGTTACGTAGGGGGCAGCTTCCAAGAGACCCAGTACTTC. The encoded protein is CASSYVGGSFQETQYF. The genes are TRBV6-5 and TRBJ2-5; the match to TRBD1 covers 7 bases. This CDR3 is built from 16 residues. V dropped 2 bases and J dropped 1; count of bases not matched to a gene: 7. CDR1 and CDR2 (germline): MNHEY, SVGAGI.

V and J are TRBV19 and TRBJ1-5, with D unresolved. Germline loops: CDR1 LNHDA, CDR2 SQIVND (reference sequence). The CDR3 runs 13 residues. The V and J ends lost 3 bases and 4 bases respectively, with 7 bases between them. The CDR3 here is CASSMTDNQPQHF. CDR3 sequence (DNA): TGTGCCAGTAGTATGACTGATAATCAGCCCCAGCATTTT.

The chain joins TRBV28 to TRBJ1-2; D may be TRBD1 (5 bases). Germline assignment: CDR1 MDHEN and CDR2 SYDVKM. Trimming took off 5 bases at V and 3 bases at J, with 13 bases between the two ends. This CDR3 comprises 14 residues. CDR3: CASSVLTDDYGYTF. The CDR3 region has the DNA TGTGCCAGCAGTGTGTTGACAGACGACTATGGCTACACCTTC.

CDR3 protein: CASSYSKKGHSYEQYF. The CDR3 region has the DNA TGTGCCAGCAGTTACTCGAAGAAGGGACATTCATACGAGCAGTACTTC. The chain joins TRBV6-6 to TRBJ2-7; D might be TRBD1 (6 bases). V was cut by 0 bases and J by 4 bases, with 16 bases left in between. The CDR3 covers 16 residues. Germline lookup yields CDR1 MNHNY and CDR2 SVGAGI (reference sequence).

V is TRBV10-3 and J is TRBJ1-3; a possible D gene is TRBD1 (6 bases). In germline, CDR1 is ENHRY, CDR2 SYGVKD. This CDR3 contains 11 residues. V lost 9 bases, J lost 7 bases, and 10 bases lay in between. The CDR3 sequence: CAIQGQNTIYF. CDR3 DNA: TGTGCCATACAGGGTCAGAACACCATATATTTT.

This clone has only a few counts. This chain joins TRBV7-6 and TRBJ2-1; 10 bases line up with TRBD1. This CDR3 has 15 amino acids. The germline V gene has CDR1 SGHVS and CDR2 FNYEAQ. V was clipped by 5 bases and J by 7 bases; unmatched bases: 8. The CDR3 loop is CASSPGTGASNEQFF. In DNA form, the CDR3 reads TGTGCCAGCAGCCCCGGGACAGGGGCATCAAATGAGCAGTTCTTC.